This TCR beta chain derives from a study of cytomegalovirus exposure and HLA in healthy donors. Clones were read by immunoSEQ multiplex PCR, and TCRdb kept only the in-frame ones, dropping some. The sample lists about 130,000 clones, 85% to 90% occurring once. Germline CDR1 and CDR2: SGHTA and FQGNSA. V was clipped by 3 bases and J by 5 bases; unmatched bases: 2. This CDR3 contains 13 residues. General study results and limits: Most sequenced TCRs were rare (though some public TCRs occurred in many donors). Researchers catalogued roughly 170 TCR beta chains as cytomegalovirus-associated.

A note on this clone: Its antigen is unidentified.

Sequenced: PBMCs. V usage is TRBV7-2 and J usage is TRBJ1-1, with TRBD1 matching over 8 bases. This sequence was found in a woman aged 18 to 35 in good health and CMV-seropositive. CDR3 coding DNA: TGTGCCAGCAGCTTCTACAGGGGGACTGAAGCTTTCTTT. It specifies CASSFYRGTEAFF.